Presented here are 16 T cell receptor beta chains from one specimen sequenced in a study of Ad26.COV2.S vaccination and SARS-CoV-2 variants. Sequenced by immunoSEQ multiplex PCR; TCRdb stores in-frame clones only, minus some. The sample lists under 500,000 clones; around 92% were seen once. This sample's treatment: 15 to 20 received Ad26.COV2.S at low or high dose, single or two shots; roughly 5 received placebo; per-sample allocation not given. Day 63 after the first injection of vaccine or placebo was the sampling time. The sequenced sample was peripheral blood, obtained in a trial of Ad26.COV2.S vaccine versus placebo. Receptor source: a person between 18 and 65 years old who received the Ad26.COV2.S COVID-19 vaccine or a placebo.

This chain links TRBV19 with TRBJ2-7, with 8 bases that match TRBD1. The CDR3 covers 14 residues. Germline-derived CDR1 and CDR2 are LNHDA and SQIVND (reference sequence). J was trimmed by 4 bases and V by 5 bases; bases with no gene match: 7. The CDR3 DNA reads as TGTGCCAGTAGTCCTGGGACAGGAAAATACGAGCAGTACTTC. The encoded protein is CASSPGTGKYEQYF.

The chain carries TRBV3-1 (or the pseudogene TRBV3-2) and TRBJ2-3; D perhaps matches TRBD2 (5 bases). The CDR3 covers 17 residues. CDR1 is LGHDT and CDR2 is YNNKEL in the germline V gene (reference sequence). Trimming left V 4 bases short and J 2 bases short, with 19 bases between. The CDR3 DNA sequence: TGTGCCAGCAGCCGGGCAATAGGAGGACCTCCCACAGATACGCAGTATTTT. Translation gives CASSRAIGGPPTDTQYF.

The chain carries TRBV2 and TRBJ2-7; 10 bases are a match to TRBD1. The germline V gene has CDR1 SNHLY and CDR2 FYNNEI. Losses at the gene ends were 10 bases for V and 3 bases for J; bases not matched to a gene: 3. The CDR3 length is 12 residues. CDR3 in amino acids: CATRDRGYEQYF. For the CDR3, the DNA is TGTGCCACCCGGGACAGGGGCTACGAGCAGTACTTC.

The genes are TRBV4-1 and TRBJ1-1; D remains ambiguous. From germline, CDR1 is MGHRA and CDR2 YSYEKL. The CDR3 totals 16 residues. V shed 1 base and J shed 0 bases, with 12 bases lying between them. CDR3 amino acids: CASSQGSIGMNTEAFF. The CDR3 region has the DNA TGCGCCAGCAGCCAAGGTTCGATTGGGATGAACACTGAAGCTTTCTTT.

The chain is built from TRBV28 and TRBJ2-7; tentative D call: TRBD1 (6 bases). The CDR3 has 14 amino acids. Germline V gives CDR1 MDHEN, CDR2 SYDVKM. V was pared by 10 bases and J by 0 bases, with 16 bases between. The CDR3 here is CATEQGHSSYEQYF. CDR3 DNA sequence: TGTGCCACAGAACAGGGACACTCCTCCTACGAGCAGTACTTC.

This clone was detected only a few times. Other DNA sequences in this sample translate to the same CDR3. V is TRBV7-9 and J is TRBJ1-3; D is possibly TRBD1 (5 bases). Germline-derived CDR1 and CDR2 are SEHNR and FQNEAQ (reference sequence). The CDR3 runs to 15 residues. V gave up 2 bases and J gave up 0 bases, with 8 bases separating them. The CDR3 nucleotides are TGTGCCAGCAGCTTAAGGGGTATCTCTGGAAACACCATATATTTT. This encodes CASSLRGISGNTIYF.

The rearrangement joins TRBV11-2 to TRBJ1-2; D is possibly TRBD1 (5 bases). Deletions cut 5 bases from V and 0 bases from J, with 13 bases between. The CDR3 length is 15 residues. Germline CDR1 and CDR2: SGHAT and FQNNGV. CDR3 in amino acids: CASSPLWGPNYGYTF. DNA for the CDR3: TGTGCCAGCAGCCCCCTCTGGGGACCTAACTATGGCTACACCTTC.

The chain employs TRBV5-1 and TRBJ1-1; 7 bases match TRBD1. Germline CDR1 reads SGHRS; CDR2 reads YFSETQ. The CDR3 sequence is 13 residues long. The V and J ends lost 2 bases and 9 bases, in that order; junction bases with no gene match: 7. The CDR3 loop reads CASSFGTERQAFF. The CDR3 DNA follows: TGCGCCAGCAGCTTCGGGACAGAGAGACAAGCTTTCTTT.

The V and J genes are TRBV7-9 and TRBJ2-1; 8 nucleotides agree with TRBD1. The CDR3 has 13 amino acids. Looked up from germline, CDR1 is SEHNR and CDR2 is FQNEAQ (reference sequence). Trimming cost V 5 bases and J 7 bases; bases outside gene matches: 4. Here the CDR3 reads CASSKDRVNEQFF. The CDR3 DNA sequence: TGTGCCAGCAGCAAGGACAGGGTGAATGAGCAGTTCTTC. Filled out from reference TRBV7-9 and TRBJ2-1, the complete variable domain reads DTGVSQNPRHKITKRGQNVTFRCDPISEHNRLYWYRQTLGQGPEFLTYFQNEAQLEKSRLLSDRFSAERPKGSFSTLEIQRTEQGDSAMYLCASSKDRVNEQFFGPGTRLTVL.

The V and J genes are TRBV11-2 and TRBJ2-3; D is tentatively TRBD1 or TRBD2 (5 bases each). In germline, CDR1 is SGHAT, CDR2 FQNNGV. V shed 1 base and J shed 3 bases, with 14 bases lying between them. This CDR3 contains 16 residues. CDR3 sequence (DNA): TGTGCCAGCAGCTTAGGGGGCGGGTCAACGACAGATACGCAGTATTTT. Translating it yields CASSLGGGSTTDTQYF.

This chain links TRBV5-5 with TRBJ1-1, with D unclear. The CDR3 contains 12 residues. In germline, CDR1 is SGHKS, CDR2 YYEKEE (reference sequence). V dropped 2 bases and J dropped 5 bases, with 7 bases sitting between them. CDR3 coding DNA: TGTGCCAGCAGCTTAATTGGGACTGAAGCTTTCTTT. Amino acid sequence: CASSLIGTEAFF.

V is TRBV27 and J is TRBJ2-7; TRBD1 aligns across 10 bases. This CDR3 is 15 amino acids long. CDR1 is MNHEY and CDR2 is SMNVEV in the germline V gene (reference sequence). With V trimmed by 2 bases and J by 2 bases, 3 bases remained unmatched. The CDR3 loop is CASSLTGTGAYEQYF. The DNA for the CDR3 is TGTGCCAGCAGTTTAACCGGGACAGGGGCCTACGAGCAGTACTTC.

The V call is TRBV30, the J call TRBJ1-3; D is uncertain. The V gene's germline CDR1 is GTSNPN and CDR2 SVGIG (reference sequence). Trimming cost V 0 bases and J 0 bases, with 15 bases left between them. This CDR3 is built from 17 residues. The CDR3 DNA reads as TGTGCCTGGAGTGTATTTTTCCAGAGTTACTCTGGAAACACCATATATTTT. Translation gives CAWSVFFQSYSGNTIYF.

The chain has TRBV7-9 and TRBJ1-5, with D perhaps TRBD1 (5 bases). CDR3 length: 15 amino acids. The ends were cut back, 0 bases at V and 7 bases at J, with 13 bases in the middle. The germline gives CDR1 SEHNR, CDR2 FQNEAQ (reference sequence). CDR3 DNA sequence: TGTGCCAGCAGCTTAGCGTACAGGAGTGAGCAGCCCCAGCATTTT. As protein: CASSLAYRSEQPQHF.

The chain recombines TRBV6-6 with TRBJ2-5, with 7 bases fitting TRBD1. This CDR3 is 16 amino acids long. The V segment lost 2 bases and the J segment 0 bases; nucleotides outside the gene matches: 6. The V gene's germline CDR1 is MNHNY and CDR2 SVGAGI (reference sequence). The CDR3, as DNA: TGTGCCAGCAGTTACGGGACAGAAGCGTACCAAGAGACCCAGTACTTC. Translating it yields CASSYGTEAYQETQYF.

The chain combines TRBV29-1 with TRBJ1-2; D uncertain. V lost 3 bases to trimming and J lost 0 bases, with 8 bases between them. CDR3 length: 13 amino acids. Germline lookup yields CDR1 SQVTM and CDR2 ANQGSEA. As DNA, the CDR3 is TGCAGCGTTGAGACCTCTCCTAACTATGGCTACACCTTC. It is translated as CSVETSPNYGYTF.